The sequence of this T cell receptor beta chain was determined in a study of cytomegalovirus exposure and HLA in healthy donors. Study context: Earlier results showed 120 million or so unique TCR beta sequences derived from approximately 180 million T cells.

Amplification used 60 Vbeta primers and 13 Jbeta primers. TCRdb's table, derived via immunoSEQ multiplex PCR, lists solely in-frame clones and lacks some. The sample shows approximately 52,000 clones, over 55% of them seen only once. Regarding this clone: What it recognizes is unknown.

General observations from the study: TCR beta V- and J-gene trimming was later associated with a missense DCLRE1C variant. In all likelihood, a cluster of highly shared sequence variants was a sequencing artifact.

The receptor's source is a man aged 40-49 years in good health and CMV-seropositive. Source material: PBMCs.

CDR3 bases: TGTGCCAGCGGAGCGGGGGGGTCCCGCGATACGCAGTATTTT. It specifies CASGAGGSRDTQYF. The chain joins TRBV7-2 to TRBJ2-3; TRBD2 matches at 10 bases. Trimming cost V 8 bases and J 6 bases; bases outside gene matches: 8. Germline V lookup: CDR1 SGHTA, CDR2 FQGNSA. The CDR3 spans 14 residues.